The clone carrying this TCR beta chain was seen a few times. Its antigen remains unidentified. This record comes from a study of T cell repertoires in cytomegalovirus infection. TCRdb passed the reads through MiXCR, listing each CDR3 protein once. The sample lists over 150,000 distinct CDR3 sequences; roughly 14% were seen once. The study, taken as a whole, reports: The response measured ex vivo was dominated by TCR beta clonotypes (HLA-C-restricted and CMV-specific).

What was sequenced was PBMCs. The receptor was isolated from a human donor in good health (CMV status not recorded). Some clones in this sample may be carry-over from other donors' samples.

The DNA of the CDR3 is TGCAGCGTTGTCTACCCCGGACAGGTCGGAAGGGGGTTCTTC. It yields the protein CSVVYPGQVGRGFF. This chain uses TRBV29-1 with TRBJ2-1; 7 nucleotides agree with TRBD1. V trimming: 4 bases; J trimming: 15 bases; junction bases outside the gene matches: 18. Per the germline V gene, CDR1 is SQVTM and CDR2 is ANQGSEA. The CDR3 sequence is 14 residues long.